This T cell receptor (beta chain) was identified during a study of shared T cell receptors in the human thymus. Profiled with immunoSEQ multiplex PCR; TCRdb holds only in-frame clones, not every one. The table has hundreds of thousands of clones, around three quarters seen once. This CDR3 contains 19 residues. Germline-derived CDR1 and CDR2 are LGHNT and FRNRAP. J was trimmed by 2 bases and V by 0 bases; bases with no gene match: 13. In addition, the sample was reused for a study of human thymus T cells. As that report states: Resections that were taken during corrective heart surgery supplied the thymus tissue. Use of V and J genes seemed skewed within the thymic and blood repertoires. Related studies noted strongly shared thymic repertoires across unrelated people.

The sequencing input was thymocytes. The clonotype originates from a boy under two years old with a congenital heart defect. V gene TRBV12-5 combines with J gene TRBJ2-3; 8 bases line up with TRBD2. Here the CDR3 DNA reads TGTGCTAGTGGTTTGGTACGATTGGGAGGGCGGGAGGACACAGATACGCAGTATTTT. This sequence encodes CASGLVRLGGREDTDTQYF.